The 30 T cell receptor beta chains presented below share a single source sample, sequenced in a study of cytomegalovirus exposure and HLA in healthy donors. A multiplex PCR was run with 60 Vbeta primers and 13 Jbeta primers. The repertoire was sequenced with immunoSEQ multiplex PCR; TCRdb's copy has only in-frame clones and lacks some. The sample carries roughly 130,000 clones, roughly 82% recorded once. Sequencing used PBMCs. These TCRs come from a man aged 45 to 65 in good health and CMV-seronegative.

This clone has a handful of counts. The genes are TRBV5-1 and TRBJ1-1; 7 bases align to TRBD1. The CDR3 runs to 12 residues. Per the germline V gene, CDR1 is SGHRS and CDR2 is YFSETQ. With V trimmed by 5 bases and J by 7 bases, 5 bases remained unmatched. This CDR3 reads CASRTNRGEAFF. CDR3 nucleotide sequence: TGCGCCAGCAGAACAAACAGGGGTGAAGCTTTCTTT.

V usage is TRBV2 and J usage is TRBJ2-1; 11 bases match TRBD1. In germline, CDR1 is SNHLY, CDR2 FYNNEI. V lost 1 base and J lost 6; bases outside the gene matches: 2. The CDR3 extends over 15 amino acids. CDR3 in DNA: TGTGCCAGCAGTGAAGAGGGACAGGGGGGCAATGAGCAGTTCTTC. The encoded protein is CASSEEGQGGNEQFF.

V gene TRBV29-1 combines with J gene TRBJ1-2; D is perhaps TRBD1 (6 bases). Germline CDR1 is SQVTM and CDR2 is ANQGSEA. The CDR3 has 14 residues. V was trimmed by 6 bases and J by 4 bases, leaving 18 bases between them. The CDR3 spells CSVTLDSRAYGYTF. CDR3 sequence (DNA): TGCAGCGTGACCCTGGACAGTCGGGCCTATGGCTACACCTTC.

This chain uses TRBV25-1 with TRBJ2-5, with 8 bases identical to TRBD2. Near its end, the DNA agrees better with TRBJ2-7, so the J call may be wrong. This CDR3 has 16 residues. Germline V gene sequence: CDR1 MGHDK, CDR2 SYGVNS. CDR3 loop: CASSEGGTRFHYEQYF. In DNA, the CDR3 is TGTGCCAGCAGTGAAGGCGGGACTAGGTTCCACTACGAGCAGTACTTC.

The J gene is TRBJ1-5, the V gene TRBV2; possibly TRBD1 for D (5 bases). The CDR3 loop spans 16 amino acids. V was pared by 3 bases and J by 0 bases, with 12 bases between. The germline gives CDR1 SNHLY, CDR2 FYNNEI. The CDR3 reads CASSEPGLFSNQPQHF. For the CDR3, the DNA is TGTGCCAGCAGTGAGCCGGGACTGTTTAGCAATCAGCCCCAGCATTTT.

The chain has TRBV7-9 and TRBJ1-1, with D unresolved. Germline-derived CDR1 and CDR2 are SEHNR and FQNEAQ (reference sequence). Trimming removed 3 bases at V and 2 bases at J, with 7 bases between. The CDR3 covers 13 residues. The CDR3 here is CASSLIVNTEAFF. Here the CDR3 DNA reads TGTGCCAGCAGCTTGATAGTAAACACTGAAGCTTTCTTT.

This chain uses TRBV27 with TRBJ1-1; 9 positions agree with TRBD1. CDR1 is MNHEY and CDR2 is SMNVEV in the germline V gene (reference sequence). The trim removed 3 bases at V and 4 bases at J, leaving 3 bases unmatched. The CDR3 is made up of 14 amino acids. The CDR3 here is CASSFLTGGTEAFF. In DNA form, the CDR3 reads TGTGCCAGCAGTTTCCTGACAGGGGGCACTGAAGCTTTCTTT.

The chain has TRBV2 and TRBJ1-5; D gene uncertain. V lost 6 bases to trimming and J lost 4 bases, with 7 bases between them. Germline loops: CDR1 SNHLY, CDR2 FYNNEI. The length of the CDR3 is 12 residues. The CDR3 protein is CASRRLNQPQHF. In DNA, the CDR3 is TGTGCCAGCAGGAGGCTGAATCAGCCCCAGCATTTT. Drawing the rest from reference TRBV2 and TRBJ1-5, the complete variable domain is EPEVTQTPSHQVTQMGQEVILRCVPISNHLYFYWYRQILGQKVEFLVSFYNNEISEKSEIFDDQFSVERPDGSNFTLKIRSTKLEDSAMYFCASRRLNQPQHFGDGTRLSIL.

Regarding this clone: This sample also contains other DNA sequences that code for the same CDR3. The CDR3 DNA reads TGTGCCAGCAGCCCTGGGACAGGGGGCTTTTCACCCCTCCACTTT. Translation: CASSPGTGGFSPLHF. The V and J genes are TRBV5-6 and TRBJ1-6; 12 bases line up with TRBD1. Germline V gene data show CDR1 as SGHDT and CDR2 as YYEEEE. J was trimmed by 9 bases and V by 4 bases; bases with no gene match: 5. The CDR3 consists of 15 residues. The whole variable domain, remainder taken from reference TRBV5-6 and TRBJ1-6, is DAGVTQSPTHLIKTRGQQVTLRCSPKSGHDTVSWYQQALGQGPQFIFQYYEEEERQRGNFPDRFSGHQFPNYSSELNVNALLLGDSALYLCASSPGTGGFSPLHFGNGTRLTVT.

This chain uses TRBV9 with TRBJ2-2; no definite D call. This CDR3 is built from 15 residues. V was trimmed by 0 bases and J by 2 bases, leaving 8 bases between them. In germline, CDR1 is SGDLS, CDR2 YYNGEE. The CDR3 DNA reads TGTGCCAGCAGCGTAGTCGGTCAAAACACCGGGGAGCTGTTTTTT. Translating gives CASSVVGQNTGELFF.

The chain recombines TRBV15 with TRBJ1-2; D not certain. Between the trimmed V and J ends, which lost 6 bases and 4 bases, there was a span of 9 bases. The CDR3 totals 12 residues. Germline V gene lookup returns CDR1 LNHNV and CDR2 YYDKDF (reference sequence). The chain's CDR3 is CATSTAGYGYTF. The CDR3 region has the DNA TGTGCCACCAGTACAGCAGGCTATGGCTACACCTTC. Filled out from reference TRBV15 and TRBJ1-2, the complete variable domain reads DAMVIQNPRYQVTQFGKPVTLSCSQTLNHNVMYWYQQKSSQAPKLLFHYYDKDFNNEADTPDNFQSRRPNTSFCFLDIRSPGLGDTAMYLCATSTAGYGYTFGSGTRLTVV.

This chain joins TRBV4-1 and TRBJ1-6; no definite D call. Germline lookup yields CDR1 MGHRA and CDR2 YSYEKL. Deletions cut 0 bases from V and 8 bases from J, with 8 bases between. CDR3 length: 14 amino acids. The CDR3 sequence: CASSQDEVYSPLHF. The CDR3, as DNA: TGCGCCAGCAGCCAAGACGAGGTCTATTCACCCCTCCACTTT.

The chain joins TRBV19 to TRBJ2-7; D perhaps matches TRBD2 (5 bases). CDR1 is LNHDA and CDR2 is SQIVND in the germline V gene (reference sequence). This CDR3 has 14 amino acids. V dropped 3 bases and J dropped 2 bases, with 11 bases sitting between them. The CDR3 DNA reads as TGTGCCAGTAGTATCGGGGTAGGGCCCTACGAGCAGTACTTC. Its protein product is CASSIGVGPYEQYF.

This chain joins TRBV29-1 and TRBJ2-7, with D perhaps matching TRBD2 (5 bases). CDR3 length: 12 residues. The V gene's germline CDR1 is SQVTM and CDR2 ANQGSEA. The germline V and J ends were trimmed by 2 bases and 4 bases, with 9 bases remaining between them. CDR3 protein: CSVELTGYEQYF. The CDR3 DNA sequence: TGCAGCGTTGAACTAACGGGGTACGAGCAGTACTTC.

A few counts support this clone. J is TRBJ2-7 and V is TRBV4-3; TRBD1 agrees at 9 bases. V shed 1 base, J shed 3 bases, and the junction held 4 bases outside the gene matches. Germline-derived CDR1 and CDR2 are LGHNA and YSLEER. There are 15 residues in the CDR3. This chain's CDR3 is CASSQVRGQGYEQYF. DNA for the CDR3: TGCGCCAGCAGCCAAGTTCGGGGACAGGGCTACGAGCAGTACTTC.

In its sample, this clone was seen a few times. The chain carries TRBV5-1 and TRBJ2-7, with D perhaps TRBD1 (6 bases). The germline V gene has CDR1 SGHRS and CDR2 YFSETQ. Trimming pared 3 bases from V and 0 bases from J, leaving 7 bases between. This CDR3 has 13 residues. As DNA, the CDR3 is TGCGCCAGCAGCTCACAGGGCTCCTACGAGCAGTACTTC. It codes for CASSSQGSYEQYF.

This chain links TRBV5-1 with TRBJ2-7; perhaps TRBD1 as D (5 bases). There are 15 residues in the CDR3. V was shortened by 4 bases and J by 0 bases, with 14 bases between the two germline ends. CDR1 is SGHRS and CDR2 is YFSETQ in the germline V gene. CDR3: CASSNGHSSSYEQYF. For the CDR3, the DNA is TGCGCCAGCAGCAACGGACATTCTAGCTCCTACGAGCAGTACTTC.

The chain is built from TRBV10-3 and TRBJ2-3; 7 nucleotides line up with TRBD2. CDR3 size: 13 residues. J was trimmed by 3 bases and V by 6 bases; bases with no gene match: 3. Looked up from germline, CDR1 is ENHRY and CDR2 is SYGVKD. The CDR3 sequence is CAIRILATDTQYF. DNA for the CDR3: TGTGCCATCAGGATACTAGCGACAGATACGCAGTATTTT.

This clone was seen a handful of times. The rearrangement links TRBV7-9 to TRBJ2-7; 14 nucleotides agree with TRBD2. The CDR3 spans 17 residues. Unmatched junction bases numbered 11, after V lost 5 bases and J lost 5 bases. CDR1 is SEHNR and CDR2 is FQNEAQ in the germline V gene (reference sequence). The CDR3 protein is CASSTRTSGGSLHEQYF. The CDR3 DNA reads TGTGCCAGCAGCACACGGACTAGCGGGGGGTCACTCCACGAGCAGTACTTC.

Only one count was recorded for this clone. The rearrangement links TRBV9 to TRBJ2-2, with 11 nucleotides matching TRBD2. V dropped 0 bases and J dropped 5; count of bases not matched to a gene: 3. The CDR3 loop spans 16 amino acids. CDR1 is SGDLS, CDR2 YYNGEE, per germline. The CDR3 region is CASSVGLAGGTGELFF. The CDR3 nucleotides read TGTGCCAGCAGCGTAGGTCTAGCGGGGGGTACCGGGGAGCTGTTTTTT.

The chain employs TRBV30 and TRBJ2-1; 8 bases line up with TRBD2. There are 14 residues in the CDR3. The germline V gene encodes CDR1 GTSNPN and CDR2 SVGIG (reference sequence). V gave up 5 bases and J gave up 14 bases; unmatched junction bases: 17. DNA of the CDR3: TGTGCCTGGTCGAGCACTAGCGGAGGTCGGATTGAGTTCTTC. Residues: CAWSSTSGGRIEFF.

This clone has just one count. The chain carries TRBV27 and TRBJ2-7; 8 positions agree with TRBD1. V was pared by 4 bases and J by 1 base, with 3 bases of the junction left unmatched. In germline, CDR1 is MNHEY, CDR2 SMNVEV (reference sequence). This CDR3 has 14 amino acids. The CDR3 is CASSYGQGSYEQYF. The CDR3 DNA follows: TGTGCCAGCAGTTACGGACAGGGATCCTACGAGCAGTACTTC.

This sequence joins TRBV11-2 and TRBJ2-7; 10 nucleotides agree with TRBD1. CDR1 is SGHAT and CDR2 is FQNNGV in the germline V gene. The junction had 3 bases not matched to a gene; V was cut back by 5 bases and J by 5 bases. This CDR3 comprises 13 residues. Here the CDR3 DNA reads TGTGCCAGCAGCCTGGACAGGGGGAACGAGCAGTACTTC. Protein sequence: CASSLDRGNEQYF.

In this sample, this clone turned up once. The chain joins TRBV2 to TRBJ1-2, with D hard to call. The CDR3 is made up of 11 amino acids. Trimming removed 6 bases from V and 2 bases from J, with 4 bases in between. CDR1 SNHLY and CDR2 FYNNEI come from the germline V gene. CDR3 loop: CASRQNYGYTF. CDR3 sequence (DNA): TGTGCCAGCAGACAGAACTATGGCTACACCTTC.

V is TRBV7-9 and J is TRBJ2-7; tentative D call: TRBD2 (6 bases). The germline CDR1 and CDR2 sequences are SEHNR and FQNEAQ (reference sequence). There are 14 residues in the CDR3. Trimming removed 0 bases from V and 7 bases from J, with 13 bases in between. CDR3 sequence reads: CASSLAPGGDEQYF. The DNA of the CDR3 is TGTGCCAGCAGCTTAGCCCCCGGCGGGGATGAGCAGTACTTC.

The chain employs TRBV30 and TRBJ1-1; D remains ambiguous. Germline-derived CDR1 and CDR2 are GTSNPN and SVGIG (reference sequence). Trimming took 0 bases from V and 0 from J, leaving 8 bases between them. The CDR3 loop spans 14 amino acids. The CDR3 is CAWSVRGLNTEAFF. The CDR3 region has the DNA TGTGCCTGGAGTGTACGGGGTCTGAACACTGAAGCTTTCTTT.

The chain has TRBV19 and TRBJ1-5; D gene ambiguous. The CDR3 contains 17 residues. V lost 1 base, J lost 0 bases, and 13 bases lay in between. The germline CDR1 and CDR2 sequences are LNHDA and SQIVND (reference sequence). Written as DNA, the CDR3 is TGTGCCAGTAGTATAGTAGGCGGCACTTATAGCAATCAGCCCCAGCATTTT. As protein: CASSIVGGTYSNQPQHF.

The CDR3 coding sequence is TGTGCCAGCAGCTTGACAGGGGTGGCAGATACGCAGTATTTT. This codes for CASSLTGVADTQYF. The rearrangement joins TRBV7-3 to TRBJ2-3; 8 positions agree with TRBD1. The CDR3 spans 14 residues. Trimming took 3 bases from V and 4 from J; bases not matched to a gene: 3. Germline V gives CDR1 SGHTA, CDR2 FQGTGA.

The chain links TRBV6-4 to TRBJ2-1; 8 positions match TRBD1. Per germline, CDR1 MRHNA and CDR2 SNTAGT. V trimming: 6 bases; J trimming: 1 base; junction bases outside the gene matches: 5. The CDR3 covers 15 residues. The CDR3 here is CASSAGTGSYNEQFF. CDR3 nucleotides: TGTGCCAGCAGCGCCGGGACAGGATCCTACAATGAGCAGTTCTTC.

The rearrangement links TRBV7-9 to TRBJ1-2, with 7 bases fitting TRBD1. V shed 5 bases and J 8 bases; nucleotides not matched to a gene: 20. Germline V lookup: CDR1 SEHNR, CDR2 FQNEAQ (reference sequence). CDR3 length equals 17 residues. The CDR3 DNA reads TGTGCCAGCAGCCCGAAGGGGGGACAGTTCTCCCCGGGAGGCTACACCTTC. This encodes CASSPKGGQFSPGGYTF.